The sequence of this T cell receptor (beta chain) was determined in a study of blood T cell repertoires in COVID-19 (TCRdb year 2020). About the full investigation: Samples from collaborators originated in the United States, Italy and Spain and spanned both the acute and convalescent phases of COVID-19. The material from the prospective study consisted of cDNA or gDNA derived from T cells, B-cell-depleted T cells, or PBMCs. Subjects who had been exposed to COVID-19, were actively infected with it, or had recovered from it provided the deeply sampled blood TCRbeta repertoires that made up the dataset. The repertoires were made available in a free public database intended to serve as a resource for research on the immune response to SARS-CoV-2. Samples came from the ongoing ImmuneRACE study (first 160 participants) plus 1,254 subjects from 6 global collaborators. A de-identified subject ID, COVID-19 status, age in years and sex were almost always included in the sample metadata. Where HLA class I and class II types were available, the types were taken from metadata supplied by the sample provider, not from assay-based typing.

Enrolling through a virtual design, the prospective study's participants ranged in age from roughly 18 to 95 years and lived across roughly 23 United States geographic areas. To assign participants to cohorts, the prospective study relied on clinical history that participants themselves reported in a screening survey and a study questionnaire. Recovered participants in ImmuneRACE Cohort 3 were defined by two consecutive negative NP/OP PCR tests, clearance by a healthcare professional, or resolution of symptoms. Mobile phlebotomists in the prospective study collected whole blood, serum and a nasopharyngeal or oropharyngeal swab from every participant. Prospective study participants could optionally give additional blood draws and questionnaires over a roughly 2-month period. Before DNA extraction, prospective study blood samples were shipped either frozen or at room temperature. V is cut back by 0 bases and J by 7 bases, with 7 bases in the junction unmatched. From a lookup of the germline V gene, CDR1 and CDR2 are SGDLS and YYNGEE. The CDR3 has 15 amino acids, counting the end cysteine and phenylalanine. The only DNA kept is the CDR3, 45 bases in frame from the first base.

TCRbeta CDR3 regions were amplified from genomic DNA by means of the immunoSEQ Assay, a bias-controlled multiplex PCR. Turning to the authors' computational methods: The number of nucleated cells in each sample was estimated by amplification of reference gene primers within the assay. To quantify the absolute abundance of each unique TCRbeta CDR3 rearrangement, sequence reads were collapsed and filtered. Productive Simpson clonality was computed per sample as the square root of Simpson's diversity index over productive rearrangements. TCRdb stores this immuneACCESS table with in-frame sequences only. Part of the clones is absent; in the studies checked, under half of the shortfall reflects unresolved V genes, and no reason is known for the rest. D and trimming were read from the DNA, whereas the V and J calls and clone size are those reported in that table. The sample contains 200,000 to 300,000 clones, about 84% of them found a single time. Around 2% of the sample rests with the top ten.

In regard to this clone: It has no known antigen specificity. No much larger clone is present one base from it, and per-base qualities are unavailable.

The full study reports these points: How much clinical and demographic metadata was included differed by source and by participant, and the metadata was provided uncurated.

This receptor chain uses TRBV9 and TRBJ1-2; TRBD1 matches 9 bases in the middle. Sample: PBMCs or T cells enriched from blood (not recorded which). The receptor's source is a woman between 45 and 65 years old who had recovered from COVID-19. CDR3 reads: CASSVVDRGPGGYTF. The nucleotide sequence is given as TGTGCCAGCAGCGTAGTGGACAGGGGCCCCGGTGGCTACACCTTC.